Each of the 7 T cell receptor beta chains below was sequenced from the same sample in a study of cytomegalovirus exposure and HLA in healthy donors. The study ran its PCR with 60 Vbeta and 13 Jbeta primers. Assay used: immunoSEQ multiplex PCR; TCRdb lists only in-frame clones, some missing. The sample gives 100,000 to 120,000 clones, approximately 72% of which show up once; approximately 1.3% is in the top ten. The sequencing sample was made of PBMCs. These receptors were obtained from a man aged 25 to 40 in good health and CMV-seronegative.

The chain joins TRBV12-5 to TRBJ2-2; tentative D call: TRBD1 (5 bases). V was cut by 6 bases and J by 0 bases, with 8 bases left in between. Germline lookup yields CDR1 LGHNT and CDR2 FRNRAP. The CDR3 extends over 14 amino acids. The CDR3 DNA is TGTGCTAGTGGAGGGGTACCGAACACCGGGGAGCTGTTTTTT. It translates to CASGGVPNTGELFF.

This sequence joins TRBV6-5 and TRBJ2-7; tentative D call: TRBD2 (5 bases). The CDR3 totals 13 residues. CDR1 and CDR2 from the germline V gene are MNHEY and SVGAGI. V lost 0 bases and J 3 bases, leaving 6 bases between the germline ends. The CDR3 spells CASSYSRDYEQYF. The CDR3, as DNA: TGTGCCAGCAGTTACTCACGGGACTACGAGCAGTACTTC.

The rearrangement joins TRBV11-2 to TRBJ2-7; D gene unclear. Germline V gene lookup returns CDR1 SGHAT and CDR2 FQNNGV. The CDR3 totals 12 residues. The V end lost 0 bases, the J end lost 6 bases, and 6 bases lay between the germline ends. The CDR3 DNA reads TGTGCCAGCAGCTTAGACAGGCTCGAGCAGTACTTC. Translating it yields CASSLDRLEQYF.

The chain's CDR3 is CASSFPGTGELYEQYF. CDR3 coding DNA: TGTGCCAGCAGTTTCCCCGGGACAGGGGAACTCTACGAGCAGTACTTC. This chain links TRBV27 with TRBJ2-7; TRBD1 matches 10 bases. Germline assignment: CDR1 MNHEY and CDR2 SMNVEV (reference sequence). With 3 bases clipped from V and 3 bases from J, the junction kept 8 bases outside the gene matches. The CDR3 has 16 residues.

The rearrangement joins TRBV5-1 to TRBJ2-7, with D maybe TRBD1 (6 bases). Germline V gene data show CDR1 as SGHRS and CDR2 as YFSETQ. The V end lost 3 bases, the J end lost 6 bases, and 16 bases lay between the germline ends. The CDR3 length is 14 residues. The CDR3 coding sequence is TGCGCCAGCAGCTCGGCCGGGACAAACTCCGAGCAGTACTTC. Translation: CASSSAGTNSEQYF.

The chain recombines TRBV5-4 with TRBJ2-7; 9 positions agree with TRBD1. Germline-derived CDR1 and CDR2 are SGHNT and YYREEE (reference sequence). CDR3 length equals 15 residues. Losses at the gene ends were 4 bases for V and 5 bases for J; bases not matched to a gene: 10. As DNA, the CDR3 is TGTGCCAGCAGCCTGGCCGGGACAGGGTTCCACGAGCAGTACTTC. It yields the protein CASSLAGTGFHEQYF.

The chain carries TRBV5-5 and TRBJ2-7; 7 bases agree with TRBD1. Germline trimming cut 3 bases from V and 6 bases from J; bases unmatched to any gene: 3. Germline V lookup: CDR1 SGHKS, CDR2 YYEKEE (reference sequence). CDR3 length equals 12 residues. The CDR3 protein is CASSSGQLEQYF. The CDR3 DNA follows: TGTGCCAGCAGCTCGGGACAGCTCGAGCAGTACTTC.